Reported below is one TCR beta chain. Its antigen is not known. The final CDR3 position lacks the conserved phenylalanine or tryptophan, pointing to a likely read error. This entry comes from a study of post-analysis software for immune sequencing data. Study details: Relapsing-remitting, secondary progressive and progressive-relapsing multiple sclerosis courses were included.

Study findings and constraints: The normalized Chao1 diversity of multiple sclerosis patients was significantly lower than that of controls. Elevated frequency relative to controls characterized several TRBV segments in patients, TRBV5-6, TRBV5-1 and TRBV20-1 among them.

Trimming took 2 bases from V and 2 from J, leaving 14 bases between them. The CDR3 runs to 15 residues. The germline V gene has CDR1 DFQATT and CDR2 SNEGSKA (reference sequence). Included in the TCR beta cDNA libraries were unique molecular identifiers. About 500,000 cDNA molecules came from about 1 to 10 million T cells. TCRdb reprocessed the PCR reads via MiXCR and lists one record per CDR3 protein. This sample has around 440,000 distinct CDR3 sequences, with under 55% found just once. The source is a girl aged 10-17 years with multiple sclerosis. The rearrangement uses TRBV20-1 and TRBJ2-3; weak D call: TRBD2 (6 bases). Input material: blood. CDR3 in amino acids: CSARSVGRITDTQYL. The CDR3 DNA is TGCAGTGCTAGATCTGTCGGGAGAATCACAGATACGCAGTATTTG.